These 21 T cell receptor beta chains came from one sample sequenced in a study of CD8+CD57+ T cells in acquired aplastic anemia. Profiling of TCR beta VDJ combinations and CDR3 sequences used genomic DNA as template. TCRdb fed the reads into MiXCR, producing one record per CDR3 protein. The sample has roughly 160,000 distinct CDR3 sequences, about 64% seen once. All patients picked for sequencing had shown, by flow cytometry, an expansion of CD8+CD57+ cells. Sequencing was performed on sorted CD4+, CD8+, or CD8+CD57+ T cells (not recorded which) from PBMCs. Receptor source: a human donor with aplastic anemia.

This clonotype showed up just once. The chain couples TRBV2 to TRBJ2-5; D may be TRBD2 (6 bases). The germline V gene has CDR1 SNHLY and CDR2 FYNNEI. The V and J ends lost 6 bases and 1 base respectively, with 15 bases between them. CDR3 length: 15 amino acids. The CDR3 loop reads CASSLLPGLQETQYF. CDR3 DNA: TGTGCCAGCAGCCTACTACCGGGACTCCAAGAGACCCAGTACTTC.

This clonotype was picked up one time. The chain is built from TRBV5-1 and TRBJ1-2; no firm D call. The germline V and J ends were trimmed by 5 bases and 3 bases, with 11 bases remaining between them. Germline V gene sequence: CDR1 SGHRS, CDR2 YFSETQ. The CDR3 sequence is 13 residues long. The CDR3: CASSLGSDYGYTF. The CDR3, as DNA: TGCGCCAGCAGTTTAGGGTCGGACTATGGCTACACCTTC.

The chain carries TRBV6-5 and TRBJ1-2; 8 bases match TRBD1. Germline trimming cut 5 bases from V and 4 bases from J; bases unmatched to any gene: 6. Germline V lookup: CDR1 MNHEY, CDR2 SVGAGI. The CDR3 extends over 14 amino acids. The CDR3 DNA is TGTGCCAGCAGTGTAGACAGGGGCGGCTATGGCTACACCTTC. It codes for CASSVDRGGYGYTF.

The chain links TRBV7-9 to TRBJ2-3; 11 nucleotides align to TRBD2. V lost 5 bases and J lost 4; bases outside the gene matches: 14. CDR3 length equals 18 residues. Germline CDR1 is SEHNR and CDR2 is FQNEAQ (reference sequence). The CDR3 sequence is CASSAPPGTSGFPDTQYF. CDR3 nucleotide sequence: TGTGCCAGCAGCGCCCCCCCCGGGACTAGCGGTTTTCCAGATACGCAGTATTTT. The whole variable domain, filled in from reference TRBV7-9 and TRBJ2-3, reads DTGVSQNPRHKITKRGQNVTFRCDPISEHNRLYWYRQTLGQGPEFLTYFQNEAQLEKSRLLSDRFSAERPKGSFSTLEIQRTEQGDSAMYLCASSAPPGTSGFPDTQYFGPGTRLTVL.

The rearrangement links TRBV7-9 to TRBJ2-7, with TRBD2 identical over 12 bases. This CDR3 comprises 14 residues. CDR1 is SEHNR and CDR2 is FQNEAQ in the germline V gene (reference sequence). V lost 5 bases, J lost 4 bases, and 3 bases stayed unmatched. CDR3 bases: TGTGCCAGCAGCCCTAGCGGGAGGGCGTACGAGCAGTACTTC. It codes for CASSPSGRAYEQYF.

The rearrangement joins TRBV20-1 to TRBJ2-2, with D hard to call. CDR3 length: 16 amino acids. V shed 0 bases and J shed 0 bases, with 11 bases lying between them. In germline, CDR1 is DFQATT, CDR2 SNEGSKA (reference sequence). The CDR3 sequence is CSARDRRLANTGELFF. CDR3 DNA: TGCAGTGCTAGAGATCGTAGGCTTGCGAACACCGGGGAGCTGTTTTTT.

This clonotype was detected a few times. The V and J genes are TRBV15 and TRBJ2-7; tentative D call: TRBD1 (5 bases). V lost 0 bases to trimming and J lost 6 bases, with 12 bases between them. The CDR3 has 14 amino acids. The germline V gene encodes CDR1 LNHNV and CDR2 YYDKDF (reference sequence). The CDR3 loop reads CATSRDVQGSEQYF. The CDR3 region has the DNA TGTGCCACCAGCAGAGATGTCCAGGGATCCGAGCAGTACTTC.

The chain carries TRBV10-3 and TRBJ2-5; TRBD2 is a possible D gene (6 bases). This CDR3 contains 15 residues. Per germline, CDR1 ENHRY and CDR2 SYGVKD. Trimming pared 6 bases from V and 1 base from J, leaving 15 bases between. DNA for the CDR3: TGTGCCATCAGGCTGGGGTCTAGCGTCCAAGAGACCCAGTACTTC. This codes for CAIRLGSSVQETQYF.

This sequence joins TRBV29-1 and TRBJ2-5; no clear D gene. The CDR3 has 13 residues. Germline-derived CDR1 and CDR2 are SQVTM and ANQGSEA. Trimming stripped 4 bases from V and 2 bases from J, with 11 bases between. As DNA, the CDR3 is TGCAGCGTTGGGGCCACGAAACAAGAGACCCAGTACTTC. Amino acids: CSVGATKQETQYF.

The V gene is TRBV20-1, the J gene TRBJ1-5; D is unclear. The ends were cut back, 5 bases at V and 0 bases at J, with 8 bases in the middle. The CDR3 extends over 13 amino acids. Germline lookup yields CDR1 DFQATT and CDR2 SNEGSKA (reference sequence). Here the CDR3 reads CSAADDSNQPQHF. CDR3 DNA: TGCAGTGCTGCGGACGATAGCAATCAGCCCCAGCATTTT.

CDR3 protein: CATSVGQNPLAEQFF. The CDR3, as DNA: TGTGCCACCAGTGTTGGACAAAACCCCCTTGCCGAGCAGTTCTTC. The chain combines TRBV24-1 with TRBJ2-1, with a tentative D call TRBD1 (5 bases). The CDR3 contains 15 residues. CDR1 is KGHDR, CDR2 SFDVKD, per germline. With 5 bases removed from V and 10 bases from J, the gap between germline ends came to 20 bases.

The chain joins TRBV20-1 to TRBJ1-2, with D perhaps matching TRBD1 (6 bases). This CDR3 contains 12 residues. Per the germline V gene, CDR1 is DFQATT and CDR2 is SNEGSKA (reference sequence). Deletions cut 6 bases from V and 2 bases from J, with 10 bases between. The CDR3 nucleotides are TGCAGTGCGAGGGACACCAACTATGGCTACACCTTC. It translates to CSARDTNYGYTF.

The chain links TRBV24-1 to TRBJ2-2, with D possibly TRBD2 on 6 matching bases. The length of the CDR3 is 18 residues. V dropped 4 bases and J dropped 6 bases, with 23 bases sitting between them. Germline CDR1 and CDR2: KGHDR and SFDVKD. This CDR3 is CATSDPYPGLFSAGELFF. The DNA for the CDR3 is TGTGCCACCAGTGACCCTTATCCGGGACTCTTTTCGGCCGGGGAGCTGTTTTTT.

This clonotype was observed a handful of times. V is TRBV6-4 and J is TRBJ1-5, with D possibly being TRBD1 (5 bases). The CDR3 covers 14 residues. V lost 0 bases and J lost 2, with 5 bases in between. CDR1 and CDR2 (germline): MRHNA, SNTAGT. As DNA, the CDR3 is TGTGCCAGCAGTGACTCAGGGGGCAATCAGCCCCAGCATTTT. Residues: CASSDSGGNQPQHF.

The genes are TRBV12-3 or TRBV12-4 and TRBJ1-6; TRBD1 matches 9 bases. Trimming removed 3 bases from V and 9 bases from J; junction bases left unmatched: 6. This CDR3 comprises 15 residues. CDR3 sequence (DNA): TGTGCCAGCAGTTTTGGGGACAGGGATTCTTCACCCCTCCACTTT. As protein: CASSFGDRDSSPLHF.

The chain carries TRBV7-4 and TRBJ2-7; D is possibly TRBD1 or TRBD2 (5 bases each). Trimming stripped 5 bases from V and 0 bases from J, with 20 bases between. CDR1 and CDR2 from the germline V gene are SGHVT and SQSDAQ. CDR3 size: 17 residues. CDR3 region: CASSNSPGPMSSYEQYF. CDR3 DNA: TGTGCCAGCAGCAATAGCCCGGGACCGATGAGCTCCTACGAGCAGTACTTC.

The V and J genes are TRBV7-8 and TRBJ2-5, with D possibly called TRBD1 or TRBD2 (7 bases each). This CDR3 contains 20 residues. Germline CDR1 and CDR2: SGHVS and FQNEAQ. The ends were cut back, 6 bases at V and 1 base at J, with 30 bases in the middle. In DNA form, the CDR3 reads TGTGCCAGCAGGGGGGGGGCGACGCTACCCAGGGGGGCCCTCCAAGAGACCCAGTACTTC. Translating it yields CASRGGATLPRGALQETQYF.

V usage is TRBV7-2 and J usage is TRBJ2-5, with TRBD2 identical over 8 bases. V was clipped by 6 bases and J by 4 bases; unmatched bases: 13. The germline gives CDR1 SGHTA, CDR2 FQGNSA. This CDR3 is built from 16 residues. The CDR3 loop is CASRPTGLGVAETQYF. Written as DNA, the CDR3 is TGTGCCAGCAGGCCTACGGGACTAGGGGTCGCAGAGACCCAGTACTTC.

The J gene is TRBJ1-6, the V gene TRBV5-1; tentative D call: TRBD1 (5 bases). In germline, CDR1 is SGHRS, CDR2 YFSETQ. The CDR3 consists of 15 residues. Between the trimmed V and J ends, which lost 0 bases and 6 bases, there was a span of 10 bases. In DNA form, the CDR3 reads TGCGCCAGCAGCTTGGGTGTTGGGGGTAATTCACCCCTCCACTTT. Its translation: CASSLGVGGNSPLHF.

This clonotype has only one observation. This chain links TRBV9 with TRBJ1-3; 7 bases align to TRBD1. The CDR3 spans 16 residues. Per the germline V gene, CDR1 is SGDLS and CDR2 is YYNGEE. Trimming at V came to 5 bases and at J to 0 bases, leaving 8 bases not matched to a gene. The CDR3 loop is CASSSRGQHSGNTIYF. CDR3 in DNA: TGTGCCAGCAGTAGTCGGGGACAGCACTCTGGAAACACCATATATTTT.

The chain recombines TRBV4-1 with TRBJ1-6; TRBD1 matches at 7 bases. CDR1 is MGHRA, CDR2 YSYEKL, per germline. CDR3 length equals 16 residues. With 3 bases clipped from V and 7 bases from J, the junction kept 9 bases outside the gene matches. CDR3 nucleotide sequence: TGCGCCAGCAGCCAGGGCGAGGGACAGTGGAATTCACCCCTCCACTTT. Amino acid sequence: CASSQGEGQWNSPLHF.